Below, one TCR beta chain is given with its context. Which antigen it targets is not known. No per-base quality is available; no much larger clone lies one base away. Library preparation was by the immunoSEQ multiplex PCR assay. On the authors' methods: To diagnose cytomegalovirus status from the catalog of TCR beta chain sequences, a statistical classification framework was built. TCRdb limited this immuneACCESS table to in-frame rearrangements with V and J called. A share of clones is missing; checked studies link under half to unresolved V genes, and the rest is unexplained. The V and J calls and clone size were taken over from that table, and D and trimming were inferred from the DNA. The sample table records more than 250,000 clones; 90% of these occur just once. The ten biggest clones cover just over 3% of the sample. This record belongs to a study of cytomegalovirus exposure and HLA in healthy donors (dated by TCRdb to between 2016 and 2019). Study-wide context: A later analysis indicated that the 130 or so validation repertoires were generated on the platform also employed for the 600 to 750 repertoires of the first cohort. The study aimed to test whether signatures of past pathogen exposure could be identified by cataloging public T cell receptors. In addition to the first cohort of 650 to 800 subjects, a separate validation cohort of over 90 different subjects was used. To predict cytomegalovirus infection status, the study brought together high-throughput TCR immunosequencing, statistical association of individual TCRs with disease status, and machine learning.

Separate from the roughly 650-subject first cohort, the validation cohort of 95 to 150 subjects was the group to which the donors belonged. Summary of the overall study and its limitations: In vitro tests confirmed that a few of the cytomegalovirus-associated TCR beta chains recognize cytomegalovirus antigens. The authors suggested that the approach could potentially be extended to other disease states and immunological phenotypes. The study listed 150 to 200 TCR beta chains as associated with cytomegalovirus. Most TCR sequences were observed very rarely across donors, whereas some public TCRs were present in many individuals. A later analysis lacked HLA typing for the validation cohort, so it scored co-occurrence in that cohort across all 130 or so repertoires. The classifier was reported to diagnose cytomegalovirus status with high specificity and sensitivity in both the original cohort and the validation cohort. Subsequent analysis determined that TCRs grouped into clusters in the first cohort also showed a tendency toward co-occurrence across the roughly 130 validation repertoires, and 85% to 95% of cluster scores exceeded 0.

The CDR3 numbers 14 residues from cysteine through phenylalanine. Only the CDR3 region is kept as DNA, spanning 42 bases read in frame from base 1. Between the V and J ends, shortened by 0 bases and 5 bases respectively, the junction contains 10 bases. CDR1 LGHNA and CDR2 YNFKEQ were looked up in the germline V gene. Specimen: PBMCs. The source is a woman in her thirties in good health and CMV-seronegative. This chain joins TRBV4-2 to TRBJ1-1; no D gene call is confident. Here the CDR3 is given as CASSQDAGYTEAFF. The bases are TGTGCCAGCAGCCAAGATGCCGGGTATACTGAAGCTTTCTTT.